These 25 T cell receptor beta chains were sequenced from one sample in a study of shared clonotypes between healthy human individuals. TCRdb's copy holds only in-frame clones and misses some; the assay was immunoSEQ multiplex PCR. The sample lists 2.3 million or so clones, over 85% occurring once. The sequencing sample was made of naive CD4+ T cells from PBMCs. Subset of the sample: CD45RA+ positively selected. These receptors were obtained from a man between 18 and 29 years old in good health. Some clones in this sample may be carry-over from other donors' samples.

The chain is built from TRBV4-1 and TRBJ2-7; tentatively, D is TRBD1 or TRBD2 (6 bases each). Trimming took off 1 base at V and 7 bases at J, with 14 bases between the two ends. Germline CDR1 reads MGHRA; CDR2 reads YSYEKL. The CDR3 is 14 amino acids. Here the CDR3 reads CASSQVGGRREQYF. The CDR3 DNA reads as TGCGCCAGCAGCCAAGTCGGGGGCCGTAGGGAGCAGTACTTC.

This chain connects TRBV7-8 to TRBJ1-4, with D unclear. Germline V gene sequence: CDR1 SGHVS, CDR2 FQNEAQ. The length of the CDR3 is 12 residues. Trimming removed 5 bases at V and 12 bases at J, with 13 bases between. The CDR3 sequence is CASSSLGRELFF. The CDR3 DNA reads TGTGCCAGCAGCAGCCTCGGGAGGGAACTGTTTTTT.

This clone was observed a single time. This chain joins TRBV6-5 and TRBJ2-7, with 10 bases aligning to TRBD2. Unmatched junction bases numbered 6, after V lost 5 bases and J lost 2 bases. CDR1 MNHEY and CDR2 SVGAGI come from the germline V gene. This CDR3 comprises 15 residues. Here the CDR3 DNA reads TGTGCCAGCAGTCAGACTAGCGGGCCAACCTACGAGCAGTACTTC. This sequence encodes CASSQTSGPTYEQYF.

Concerning this clone itself: The identical CDR3 is also encoded by other nucleotide sequences in the sample. The chain couples TRBV18 to TRBJ2-7, with D possibly matching TRBD2 (5 bases). Germline V lookup: CDR1 KGHSH, CDR2 LQKENI. CDR3 length: 13 amino acids. V lost 6 bases to trimming and J lost 1 base, with 10 bases between them. CDR3 loop: CASSPRGSYEQYF. For the CDR3, the DNA is TGTGCCAGCTCCCCCCGGGGTTCCTACGAGCAGTACTTC.

The V gene is TRBV28, the J gene TRBJ2-7; 7 bases match TRBD1. CDR3 size: 15 residues. The germline V gene encodes CDR1 MDHEN and CDR2 SYDVKM. V trimming: 6 bases; J trimming: 2 bases; junction bases outside the gene matches: 10. The CDR3 reads CASSPGTVSTYEQYF. As DNA, the CDR3 is TGTGCCAGCAGCCCGGGGACAGTCAGTACCTACGAGCAGTACTTC.

As regards this clone: The sample contains more than one DNA sequence encoding this CDR3. The chain carries TRBV7-3 and TRBJ2-1, with 9 bases matching TRBD1. The junction had 2 bases not matched to a gene; V was cut back by 5 bases and J by 9 bases. The CDR3 sequence is 12 residues long. Germline CDR1 reads SGHTA; CDR2 reads FQGTGA. CDR3 sequence: CASSRQGGEQFF. CDR3 nucleotide sequence: TGTGCCAGCAGCCGACAGGGGGGTGAGCAGTTCTTC.

This clone is a singleton in its sample. The chain recombines TRBV11-2 with TRBJ2-2; 7 bases are shared with TRBD2. Germline-derived CDR1 and CDR2 are SGHAT and FQNNGV. With V trimmed by 4 bases and J by 7 bases, 9 bases remained unmatched. CDR3 length: 15 residues. The CDR3 spells CASSSRWAGVGELFF. CDR3 sequence (DNA): TGTGCCAGCAGCTCCCGCTGGGCGGGAGTCGGGGAGCTGTTTTTT.

This chain links TRBV4-1 with TRBJ1-1; TRBD1 aligns across 7 bases. This CDR3 has 14 residues. Trimming took 3 bases from V and 1 from J; bases not matched to a gene: 2. The germline gives CDR1 MGHRA, CDR2 YSYEKL. This chain's CDR3 is CASSQDRPNTEAFF. DNA of the CDR3: TGCGCCAGCAGCCAGGACAGGCCGAACACTGAAGCTTTCTTT.

This chain joins TRBV30 and TRBJ1-2; a possible D gene is TRBD1 (6 bases). The CDR3 is 19 amino acids. Germline V lookup: CDR1 GTSNPN, CDR2 SVGIG (reference sequence). V lost 3 bases and J lost 5, with 31 bases in between. The CDR3 DNA sequence: TGTGCCTGGAGCCACCAAACCCCCGGCAGGGGCCTGGGTGGGTATGGCTACACCTTC. This encodes CAWSHQTPGRGLGGYGYTF.

This rearrangement joins TRBV5-1 to TRBJ1-1; TRBD1 aligns across 8 bases. After removal of 4 bases from V and 4 bases from J, the junction contained 12 bases not matched to a gene. CDR1 SGHRS and CDR2 YFSETQ come from the germline V gene. The CDR3 runs 16 residues. DNA of the CDR3: TGCGCCAGCAGCCGTACCCAGGACAGGGTGACCACTGAAGCTTTCTTT. This encodes CASSRTQDRVTTEAFF.

The chain recombines TRBV5-8 with TRBJ2-7; D gene ambiguous. The V end was cut by 4 bases, the J end by 1 base, with 12 bases between. The germline V gene encodes CDR1 SGHTS and CDR2 YDEGEE. The CDR3 sequence is 14 residues long. The DNA for the CDR3 is TGTGCCAGCAGCCCCCGTAGCCATTCCTACGAGCAGTACTTC. Translated, it gives CASSPRSHSYEQYF. The full variable domain, in which reference TRBV5-8 and TRBJ2-7 provide the parts outside the CDR3, is EAGVTQSPTHLIKTRGQQATLRCSPISGHTSVYWYQQALGLGLQFLLWYDEGEERNRGNFPPRFSGRQFPNYSSELNVNALELEDSALYLCASSPRSHSYEQYFGPGTRLTVT.

The chain combines TRBV5-1 with TRBJ2-3; D is ambiguous. The CDR3 runs to 15 residues. The V end was cut by 2 bases, the J end by 3 bases, with 13 bases between. CDR1 SGHRS and CDR2 YFSETQ come from the germline V gene. In DNA, the CDR3 is TGCGCCAGCAGCTTTATCCCTAGTGATACAGATACGCAGTATTTT. Encoded protein: CASSFIPSDTDTQYF.

CDR3 protein: CASSEIAGGPGDTQYF. CDR3 DNA: TGTGCCAGCAGCGAAATAGCGGGAGGGCCAGGAGATACGCAGTATTTT. The V call is TRBV28, the J call TRBJ2-3, with 11 bases that match TRBD2. This CDR3 region has 16 residues. Germline V gives CDR1 MDHEN, CDR2 SYDVKM. V gave up 6 bases and J gave up 5 bases; unmatched junction bases: 10.

The J gene is TRBJ2-5, the V gene TRBV28, with 11 bases lining up with TRBD1. The ends lost 4 bases at V and 4 bases at J; junction bases unmatched: 5. Germline CDR1 and CDR2: MDHEN and SYDVKM. The CDR3 is made up of 15 amino acids. The CDR3 here is CASSSRTGGAETQYF. CDR3 DNA sequence: TGTGCCAGCAGTTCAAGGACAGGGGGCGCAGAGACCCAGTACTTC.

This clone was observed a single time. J is TRBJ1-5 and V is TRBV2; D gene uncertain. The CDR3 extends over 14 amino acids. The germline CDR1 and CDR2 sequences are SNHLY and FYNNEI. V was pared by 4 bases and J by 7 bases, with 14 bases between. CDR3 in DNA: TGTGCCAGCAGTGTTGAAAGCCCCGGGCAGCCCCAGCATTTT. Protein sequence: CASSVESPGQPQHF.

This chain connects TRBV9 to TRBJ1-4; D unclear. The V and J ends lost 3 bases and 10 bases respectively, with 13 bases between them. The CDR3 is 13 amino acids. Germline values: CDR1 SGDLS, CDR2 YYNGEE. This chain's CDR3 is CASSATMLGKLFF. CDR3 DNA sequence: TGTGCCAGCAGCGCGACAATGTTGGGAAAACTGTTTTTT. Full variable domain (missing parts from reference TRBV9 and TRBJ1-4): DSGVTQTPKHLITATGQRVTLRCSPRSGDLSVYWYQQSLDQGLQFLIQYYNGEERAKGNILERFSAQQFPDLHSELNLSSLELGDSALYFCASSATMLGKLFFGSGTQLSVL.

This clone was counted a few times. V is TRBV5-1 and J is TRBJ2-1; 8 nucleotides align to TRBD1. In germline, CDR1 is SGHRS, CDR2 YFSETQ. CDR3 length equals 16 residues. V gave up 4 bases and J gave up 0 bases; unmatched junction bases: 6. CDR3 in amino acids: CASSPFQGASYNEQFF. Written as DNA, the CDR3 is TGCGCCAGCAGCCCTTTCCAGGGGGCCTCCTACAATGAGCAGTTCTTC. Using reference TRBV5-1 and TRBJ2-1 for the parts outside the CDR3, the full variable domain is KAGVTQTPRYLIKTRGQQVTLSCSPISGHRSVSWYQQTPGQGLQFLFEYFSETQRNKGNFPGRFSGRQFSNSRSEMNVSTLELGDSALYLCASSPFQGASYNEQFFGPGTRLTVL.

J is TRBJ2-7 and V is TRBV18, with unresolved D. V lost 6 bases and J 3 bases, leaving 12 bases between the germline ends. This CDR3 contains 13 residues. The germline gives CDR1 KGHSH, CDR2 LQKENI. The CDR3 DNA sequence: TGTGCCAGCTCTCTGTCAGTGATCTACGAGCAGTACTTC. This encodes CASSLSVIYEQYF.

The V gene is TRBV28, the J gene TRBJ1-3; D is unresolved. This CDR3 region has 14 residues. Germline V gives CDR1 MDHEN, CDR2 SYDVKM. Trimming pared 3 bases from V and 1 base from J, leaving 7 bases between. The CDR3 nucleotides read TGTGCCAGCAGTTTGCGGGCGTCTGGAAACACCATATATTTT. Its protein product is CASSLRASGNTIYF.

This chain connects TRBV19 to TRBJ2-5; 14 positions agree with TRBD2. The CDR3 consists of 15 residues. In germline, CDR1 is LNHDA, CDR2 SQIVND (reference sequence). V shed 6 bases and J 7 bases; nucleotides not matched to a gene: 7. The chain's CDR3 is CASSNGLAGGGTQYF. CDR3 nucleotide sequence: TGTGCCAGTAGCAACGGACTAGCGGGAGGTGGGACCCAGTACTTC. Full variable domain (missing parts from reference TRBV19 and TRBJ2-5): DGGITQSPKYLFRKEGQNVTLSCEQNLNHDAMYWYRQDPGQGLRLIYYSQIVNDFQKGDIAEGYSVSREKKESFPLTVTSAQKNPTAFYLCASSNGLAGGGTQYFGPGTRLLVL.

This clone showed up just once. The V call is TRBV7-2, the J call TRBJ1-1; D is undetermined. There are 15 residues in the CDR3. Trimming took off 8 bases at V and 6 bases at J, with 22 bases between the two ends. CDR1 is SGHTA and CDR2 is FQGNSA in the germline V gene. The CDR3, as DNA: TGTGCCAGCCGACCCTACGCAGGACTTTTAGCTGAAGCTTTCTTT. It codes for CASRPYAGLLAEAFF.

V and J are TRBV5-1 and TRBJ2-5; D remains ambiguous. CDR1 and CDR2 (germline): SGHRS, YFSETQ. Between the trimmed V and J ends, which lost 2 bases and 5 bases, there was a span of 16 bases. This CDR3 comprises 15 residues. The chain's CDR3 is CASSFRQSSSETQYF. The CDR3 DNA reads as TGCGCCAGCAGCTTTAGGCAGTCTTCCTCTGAGACCCAGTACTTC.

V is TRBV19 and J is TRBJ2-7, with TRBD1 matching 7 bases. The CDR3 consists of 15 residues. The germline V gene has CDR1 LNHDA and CDR2 SQIVND (reference sequence). Trimming at V came to 0 bases and at J to 2 bases, leaving 4 bases not matched to a gene. For the CDR3, the DNA is TGTGCCAGTAGTATAGACGGGACAGAGACCTACGAGCAGTACTTC. Translation: CASSIDGTETYEQYF.

This chain connects TRBV11-1 to TRBJ2-1; 8 bases align to TRBD1. With V trimmed by 4 bases and J by 4 bases, 9 bases remained unmatched. The CDR3 has 16 residues. Germline-derived CDR1 and CDR2 are SGHAT and FQDESV (reference sequence). The CDR3 DNA reads TGTGCCAGCAGCTCCCGGGACAGGAAGTCTTACAATGAGCAGTTCTTC. Translating it yields CASSSRDRKSYNEQFF.

The sample holds one count of this clone. The V call is TRBV25-1, the J call TRBJ1-4; D is possibly TRBD1 (6 bases). Germline V gives CDR1 MGHDK, CDR2 SYGVNS. The CDR3 runs 14 residues. Trimming removed 6 bases from V and 8 bases from J, with 16 bases in between. CDR3 nucleotides: TGTGCCAGCAGCCCCGCCGGGGGCAGGGAAAAACTGTTTTTT. This translates into CASSPAGGREKLFF.